This TCR beta chain appears in the sequencing data of a study of CD8+ T cells in alopecia areata. V was clipped by 1 base and J by 4 bases; unmatched bases: 2. This CDR3 comprises 13 residues. The germline CDR1 and CDR2 sequences are GTSNPN and SVGIG (reference sequence). cDNA serving as the sequencing template came from extracted, reverse transcribed RNA. The method was immunoSEQ multiplex PCR; TCRdb's version includes in-frame clones alone and lacks a portion of them. The table includes about 130,000 clones, 58% detected once. This rearrangement joins TRBV30 to TRBJ2-3; the match to TRBD1 covers 7 bases. The origin of this receptor is a human donor with alopecia areata. Sequencing was performed on CD4+ T cells sorted from blood, taken at week 0. This CDR3 is CAWSGQGPDTQYF. The CDR3 bases are TGTGCCTGGAGTGGACAGGGTCCAGATACGCAGTATTTT.